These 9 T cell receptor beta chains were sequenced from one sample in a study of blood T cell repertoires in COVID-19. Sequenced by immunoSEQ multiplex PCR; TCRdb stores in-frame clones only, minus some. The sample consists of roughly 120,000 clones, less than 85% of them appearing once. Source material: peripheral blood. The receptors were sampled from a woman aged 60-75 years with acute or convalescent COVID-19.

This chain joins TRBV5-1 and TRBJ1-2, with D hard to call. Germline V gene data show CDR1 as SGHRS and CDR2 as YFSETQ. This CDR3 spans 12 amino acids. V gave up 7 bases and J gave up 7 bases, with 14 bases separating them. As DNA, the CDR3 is TGCGCCAGCTCCCAAAACTACTTTGGCTACACCTTC. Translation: CASSQNYFGYTF.

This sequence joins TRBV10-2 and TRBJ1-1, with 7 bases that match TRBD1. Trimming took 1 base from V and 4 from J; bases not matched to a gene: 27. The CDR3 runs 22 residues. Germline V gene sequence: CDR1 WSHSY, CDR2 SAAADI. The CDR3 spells CASSEYSLTGSKGVGEGTEAFF. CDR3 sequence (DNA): TGCGCCAGCAGTGAGTATTCACTGACAGGGAGTAAGGGTGTTGGTGAAGGCACTGAAGCTTTCTTT.

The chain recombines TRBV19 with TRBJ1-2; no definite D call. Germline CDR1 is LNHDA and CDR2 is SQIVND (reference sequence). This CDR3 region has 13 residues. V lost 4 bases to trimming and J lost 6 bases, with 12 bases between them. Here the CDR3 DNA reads TGTGCCAGTAGTAGCGGAGAACTCAATGGCTACACCTTC. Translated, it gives CASSSGELNGYTF.

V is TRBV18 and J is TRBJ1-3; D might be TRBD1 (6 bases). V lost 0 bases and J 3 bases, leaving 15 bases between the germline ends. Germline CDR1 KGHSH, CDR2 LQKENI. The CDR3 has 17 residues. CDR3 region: CASSPPGRGSRGNTIYF. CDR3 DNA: TGTGCCAGCTCACCACCGGGCAGGGGTTCCCGTGGAAACACCATATATTTT.

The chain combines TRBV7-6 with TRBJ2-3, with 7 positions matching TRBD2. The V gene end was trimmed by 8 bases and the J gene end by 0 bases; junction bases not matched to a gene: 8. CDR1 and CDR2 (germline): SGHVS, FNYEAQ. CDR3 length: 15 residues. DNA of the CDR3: TGTGCCAGCCGAGGGACTACCGTTAGCACAGATACGCAGTATTTT. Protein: CASRGTTVSTDTQYF.

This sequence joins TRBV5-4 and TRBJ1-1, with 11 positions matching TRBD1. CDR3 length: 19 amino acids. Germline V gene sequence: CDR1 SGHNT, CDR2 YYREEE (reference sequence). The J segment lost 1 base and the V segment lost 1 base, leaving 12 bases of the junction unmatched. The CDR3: CASSLRGTGGLLRNTEAFF. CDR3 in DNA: TGTGCCAGCAGCTTGCGGGGGACAGGGGGTTTATTGAGGAACACTGAAGCTTTCTTT.

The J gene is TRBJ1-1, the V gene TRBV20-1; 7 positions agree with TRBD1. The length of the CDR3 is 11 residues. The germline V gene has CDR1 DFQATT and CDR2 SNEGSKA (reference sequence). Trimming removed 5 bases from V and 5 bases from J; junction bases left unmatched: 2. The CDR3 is CSAPTGTEAFF. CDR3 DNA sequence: TGCAGTGCTCCGACAGGGACTGAAGCTTTCTTT.

The CDR3 sequence: CAISGGTGPALHF. The CDR3 region has the DNA TGTGCCATCAGTGGAGGTACAGGGCCTGCCCTCCACTTT. The gene calls are TRBV10-3 and TRBJ1-6; a weak D match, TRBD1 (6 bases). V was shortened by 4 bases and J by 14 bases, with 15 bases between the two germline ends. Germline lookup yields CDR1 ENHRY and CDR2 SYGVKD. The CDR3 runs 13 residues.

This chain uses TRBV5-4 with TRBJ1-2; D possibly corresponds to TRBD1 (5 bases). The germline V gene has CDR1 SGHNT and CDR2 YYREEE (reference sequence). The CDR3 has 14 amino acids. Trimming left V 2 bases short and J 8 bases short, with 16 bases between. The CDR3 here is CASSFKGTSGGYTF. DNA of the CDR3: TGTGCCAGCAGCTTTAAGGGGACTAGCGGGGGCTACACCTTC.